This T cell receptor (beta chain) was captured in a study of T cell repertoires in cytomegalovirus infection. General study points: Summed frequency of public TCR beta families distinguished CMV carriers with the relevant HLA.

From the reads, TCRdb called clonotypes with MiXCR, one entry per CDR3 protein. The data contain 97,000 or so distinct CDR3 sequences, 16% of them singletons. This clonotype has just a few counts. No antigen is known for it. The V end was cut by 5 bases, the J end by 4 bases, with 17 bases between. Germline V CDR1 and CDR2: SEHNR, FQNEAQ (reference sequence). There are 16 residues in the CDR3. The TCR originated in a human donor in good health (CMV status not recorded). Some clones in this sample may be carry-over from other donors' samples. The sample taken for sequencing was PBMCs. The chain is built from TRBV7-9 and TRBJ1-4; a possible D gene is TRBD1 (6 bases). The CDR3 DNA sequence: TGTGCCAGCAGCCGAGACTCGACAGGTCTTAATGAAAAACTGTTTTTT. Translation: CASSRDSTGLNEKLFF. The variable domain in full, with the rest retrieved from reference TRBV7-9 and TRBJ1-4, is DTGVSQNPRHKITKRGQNVTFRCDPISEHNRLYWYRQTLGQGPEFLTYFQNEAQLEKSRLLSDRFSAERPKGSFSTLEIQRTEQGDSAMYLCASSRDSTGLNEKLFFGSGTQLSVL.